Listed below are T cell receptor beta chains from one sample, sequenced in a study of T cell repertoires in cytomegalovirus infection. Using its own MiXCR run on the reads, TCRdb lists one record per CDR3 protein. The data contain under 800,000 distinct CDR3 sequences, 24% of them seen just once; the ten biggest clones take up around 8%. Sequencing was performed on CD8+ T cells from PBMCs. These receptors were collected from a human donor in good health (CMV status not recorded). Some clones in this sample may be carry-over from other donors' samples. CDR3s include the opening cysteine and the closing phenylalanine or tryptophan. The D gene is left open where the match is weak. The size entry is marked missing in some rows and otherwise reads once, few, many or a size class.

D: NA; J: TRBJ1-1; length: 14; size: many; V: TRBV7-2; DNA: TGTGCCAGCAGCTTAACAGGGAGAAAAACTGAAGCTTTCTTT; CDR3: CASSLTGRKTEAFF
D: TRBD2; J: TRBJ2-1; length: 17; size: many; V: TRBV7-9; DNA: TGTGCCAGCAGCCCGAGCGGGGGCCGGAGCTCCTACAATGAGCAGTTCTTC; CDR3: CASSPSGGRSSYNEQFF
D: TRBD1; J: TRBJ1-2; length: 14; size: NA; V: TRBV7-9; DNA: TGTGCCAGCAGGGAGGACAGGGCGTCAGGAGGCTACACCTTC; CDR3: CASREDRASGGYTF
D: NA; J: TRBJ2-1; length: 14; size: few; V: TRBV27; DNA: TGTGCCAGCAGTTTCGTCTACAGAGACAATGAGCAGTTCTTC; CDR3: CASSFVYRDNEQFF
D: NA; J: TRBJ2-4; length: 16; size: NA; V: TRBV14; DNA: TGTGCCAGCAGCCAACGATACAGGGTTGCCAAAAACATTCAGTACTTC; CDR3: CASSQRYRVAKNIQYF
D: NA; J: TRBJ1-2; length: 15; size: once; V: TRBV20-1; DNA: TGCAGTGCTAGAGATGGGAAGGACAGCTTCTATGGCTACACCTTC; CDR3: CSARDGKDSFYGYTF
D: TRBD2; J: TRBJ2-1; length: 17; size: NA; V: TRBV9; DNA: TGTGCCAGCAGCGTAGCCTCTCAGCGGGGGGGCCCCAATGAGCAGTTCTTC; CDR3: CASSVASQRGGPNEQFF
D: NA; J: TRBJ1-2; length: 15; size: NA; V: TRBV2; DNA: TGTGCCAGCAATGAAGCGCTTTTCTACAGCTATGGCTACACCTTC; CDR3: CASNEALFYSYGYTF
D: NA; J: TRBJ1-1; length: 14; size: few; V: TRBV4-3; DNA: TGCGCCAGCAGCCAAGACTGGCGGGTTTCAGTAGCTTTCTTT; CDR3: CASSQDWRVSVAFF
D: TRBD2; J: TRBJ2-1; length: 20; size: NA; V: TRBV4-1; DNA: TGCGCCAGCAGCAGCCAGGGCAGGAAGGGGATTAGCGGGAAGTACAATGAGCAGTTCTTC; CDR3: CASSSQGRKGISGKYNEQFF
D: NA; J: TRBJ1-6; length: 13; size: NA; V: TRBV6-2/TRBV6-3; DNA: TGTGCCAGCATTAGCCCGGGGGCATCCCACAGCCACTTT; CDR3: CASISPGASHSHF
D: TRBD2; J: TRBJ2-5; length: 15; size: NA; V: TRBV9; DNA: TGTGCCAGCAGCGTAAGGAGCGGGGGTCAAGAGACCCAGTACTTC; CDR3: CASSVRSGGQETQYF
D: TRBD1; J: TRBJ2-5; length: 14; size: NA; V: TRBV20-1; DNA: TGCAGTGCTCCACAGGACAGGGGAAGAGAGACCCAGTACTTC; CDR3: CSAPQDRGRETQYF
D: TRBD2; J: TRBJ2-1; length: 19; size: NA; V: TRBV13; DNA: TGTGCCAGCAGGGGTCGGCTAGCGGGGGGGCTGGCACCCTACAATGAGCAGTTCTTC; CDR3: CASRGRLAGGLAPYNEQFF
D: TRBD1; J: TRBJ1-5; length: 15; size: many; V: TRBV7-9; DNA: TGTGCCAGCAGCAGGGACAGGGGTGGCAATCAGCCCCAGCATTTT; CDR3: CASSRDRGGNQPQHF
D: NA; J: TRBJ2-4; length: 12; size: NA; V: TRBV20-1; DNA: TGCAGTGTCAGAGATCCGAGGGGCATTCAGTACTTC; CDR3: CSVRDPRGIQYF
D: NA; J: TRBJ1-4; length: 15; size: few; V: TRBV7-9; DNA: TGTGCCAGCACCTCGGGGAAACCAACTAATGAAAAACTGTTTTTT; CDR3: CASTSGKPTNEKLFF
D: NA; J: TRBJ2-3; length: 15; size: NA; V: TRBV7-9; DNA: TGTGCCAACAGCTCCCCGGGGTACTCCACAGATACGCAGTATTTT; CDR3: CANSSPGYSTDTQYF
D: NA; J: TRBJ2-3; length: 14; size: NA; V: TRBV29-1; DNA: TGCAGCGTTGAAAGGGGGAGGTGGACAGATACGCAGTATTTT; CDR3: CSVERGRWTDTQYF
D: NA; J: TRBJ1-5; length: 14; size: NA; V: TRBV4-3; DNA: TGCGCCAGCAGCCAAGTTCGGGAACGACAGCCCCAGCATTTT; CDR3: CASSQVRERQPQHF
D: NA; J: TRBJ1-5; length: 15; size: many; V: TRBV7-2; DNA: TGTGCCAGCAGCTTAGAGGGGGATCGGAATCAGCCCCAGCATTTT; CDR3: CASSLEGDRNQPQHF
D: TRBD1; J: TRBJ2-1; length: 14; size: NA; V: TRBV28; DNA: TGTGCCAGCGGCTCGGGACAGTCTTACAATGAGCAGTTCTTC; CDR3: CASGSGQSYNEQFF
D: NA; J: TRBJ1-2; length: 13; size: NA; V: TRBV27; DNA: TGTGTCAGCAGTTCCGATAATTTCAATAGCTACACCTTC; CDR3: CVSSSDNFNSYTF
D: TRBD2; J: TRBJ2-1; length: 16; size: NA; V: TRBV6-2/TRBV6-3; DNA: TGTGCCAGCAGTGGTCCCGGGACTAGCGGTTACAATGAGCAGTTCTTC; CDR3: CASSGPGTSGYNEQFF
D: NA; J: TRBJ1-2; length: 11; size: many; V: TRBV6-2/TRBV6-3; DNA: TGTGCCAGCGGAATAGGCTCCGGCTACACCTTC; CDR3: CASGIGSGYTF
D: NA; J: TRBJ1-2; length: 13; size: few; V: TRBV29-1; DNA: TGCAGCGTTGAAGATGGCAGGACCGGAGGCTACACCTTC; CDR3: CSVEDGRTGGYTF
D: TRBD2; J: TRBJ2-1; length: 15; size: few; V: TRBV2; DNA: TGTGCCACCACTGAGCGGGGGGGACCCTACAATGAGCAGTTCTTC; CDR3: CATTERGGPYNEQFF
D: NA; J: TRBJ1-5; length: 18; size: NA; V: TRBV6-6; DNA: TGTGCCAGCAGTTACTCGCCAGGGGAGGCGGGTCACAATCAGCCCCAGCATTTT; CDR3: CASSYSPGEAGHNQPQHF
D: NA; J: TRBJ2-7; length: 15; size: many; V: TRBV5-6; DNA: TGTGCCAGCAGTTCAGCAATGCCCCGCTCCTACGAGCAGTACTTC; CDR3: CASSSAMPRSYEQYF
D: TRBD1; J: TRBJ1-2; length: 14; size: NA; V: TRBV6-6; DNA: TGTGCCAGCACCCAGGGGGGAAATTACTATGGCTACACCTTC; CDR3: CASTQGGNYYGYTF
D: TRBD1; J: TRBJ1-1; length: 15; size: few; V: TRBV28; DNA: TGTGCCAGCAGTTTAGGGACAGGGTATTTGGGTGAAGCTTTCTTT; CDR3: CASSLGTGYLGEAFF
D: NA; J: TRBJ1-1; length: 14; size: NA; V: TRBV29-1; DNA: TGCAGCGTTATAAGGGGGGGTGCGAGCACTGAAGCTTTCTTT; CDR3: CSVIRGGASTEAFF
D: NA; J: TRBJ2-7; length: 12; size: few; V: TRBV6-1; DNA: TGTGCCAGCAGACCACGGGGGTACGAGCAGTACTTC; CDR3: CASRPRGYEQYF
D: NA; J: TRBJ2-1; length: 16; size: NA; V: TRBV7-6; DNA: TGTGCCAGCAGCTTAGTGGGGAGGACTCCCGGCAAAGAGCAGTTCTTC; CDR3: CASSLVGRTPGKEQFF
D: TRBD1; J: TRBJ2-7; length: 15; size: many; V: TRBV11-3; DNA: TGTGCCAGCAGCTTGGACACAGGGGGCCGCTACGAGCAGTACTTC; CDR3: CASSLDTGGRYEQYF
D: NA; J: TRBJ2-1; length: 15; size: NA; V: TRBV20-1; DNA: TGCAGTGCTAGAGATTATCTCGGACGAGGCGATGAGCAGTTCTTC; CDR3: CSARDYLGRGDEQFF
D: TRBD1; J: TRBJ1-1; length: 16; size: few; V: TRBV5-6; DNA: TGTGCCAGCAGCCTTGACAGGGGGCTGTTATACACTGAAGCTTTCTTT; CDR3: CASSLDRGLLYTEAFF
D: TRBD2; J: TRBJ2-7; length: 15; size: NA; V: TRBV27; DNA: TGTGCCAGCAGTGGTCCGCGCGGGGGGTCCTACGAGCAGTACTTC; CDR3: CASSGPRGGSYEQYF
D: NA; J: TRBJ2-1; length: 12; size: many; V: TRBV25-1; DNA: TGTGCCAGCACCGGGGTCTACAATGAGCAGTTCTTC; CDR3: CASTGVYNEQFF
D: NA; J: TRBJ1-1; length: 15; size: NA; V: TRBV6-2/TRBV6-3; DNA: TGTGCCAGCAGTTACTATCGGGACATCGGGTCTGAAGCTTTCTTT; CDR3: CASSYYRDIGSEAFF
D: NA; J: TRBJ2-3; length: 15; size: once; V: TRBV6-6; DNA: TGTGCCACCGATCAAGACGGTCCTAGCACAGATACGCAGTATTTT; CDR3: CATDQDGPSTDTQYF
D: NA; J: TRBJ1-1; length: 14; size: NA; V: TRBV7-6; DNA: TGTGCCAGCAGCTTAGAGGGATATGGCACTGAAGCTTTCTTT; CDR3: CASSLEGYGTEAFF
D: NA; J: TRBJ2-1; length: 15; size: NA; V: TRBV20-1; DNA: TGCAGTGCTAGAGGAACCGGGGGCCTCTACAATGAGCAGTTCTTC; CDR3: CSARGTGGLYNEQFF
D: NA; J: TRBJ2-1; length: 14; size: many; V: TRBV7-8; DNA: TGTGCCAGCAGCCTAGGGGGGCCGGAAAATGAGCAGTTCTTC; CDR3: CASSLGGPENEQFF
D: NA; J: TRBJ2-4; length: 16; size: few; V: TRBV5-1; DNA: TGCGCCAGCAGCTTGGTTGGGGCGGAGGCCAAAAACATTCAGTACTTC; CDR3: CASSLVGAEAKNIQYF
D: NA; J: TRBJ2-5; length: 15; size: NA; V: TRBV19; DNA: TGTGCCAGTAGTCTCCGACAGTTCAAGGAGGAGACCCAGTACTTC; CDR3: CASSLRQFKEETQYF
D: NA; J: TRBJ1-4; length: 11; size: few; V: TRBV24-1; DNA: TGTGCCACCGGAGAGGGCGGAAAACTGTTTTTT; CDR3: CATGEGGKLFF
D: NA; J: TRBJ1-6; length: 14; size: few; V: TRBV6-2/TRBV6-3; DNA: TGTGCCAGCAGCCCCGGACGGGAAAATTCACCCCTCCACTTT; CDR3: CASSPGRENSPLHF